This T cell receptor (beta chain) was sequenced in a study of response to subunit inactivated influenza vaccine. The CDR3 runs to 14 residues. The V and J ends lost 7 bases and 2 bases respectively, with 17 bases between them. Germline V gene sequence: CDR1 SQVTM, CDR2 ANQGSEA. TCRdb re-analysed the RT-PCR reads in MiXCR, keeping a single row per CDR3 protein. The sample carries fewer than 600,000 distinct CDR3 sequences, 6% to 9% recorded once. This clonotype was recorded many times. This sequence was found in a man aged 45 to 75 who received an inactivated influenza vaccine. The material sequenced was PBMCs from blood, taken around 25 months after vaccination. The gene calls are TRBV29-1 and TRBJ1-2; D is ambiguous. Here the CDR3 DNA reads TGCAGCGCCAGATCTGGCAGAATAAACTATGGCTACACCTTC. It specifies CSARSGRINYGYTF.